These 29 T cell receptor beta chains came from one sample sequenced in a study of blood T cell repertoires in COVID-19. Method: immunoSEQ multiplex PCR; TCRdb's copy keeps in-frame clones and lacks some. Among some 91,000 clones listed, roughly 83% were seen once. The material sequenced was peripheral blood. Source of these receptors: a human donor in a cohort sampled during active COVID-19.

The gene calls are TRBV19 and TRBJ1-4; TRBD1 aligns across 7 bases. The CDR3 sequence is 15 residues long. Trimming removed 10 bases from V and 5 bases from J; junction bases left unmatched: 13. CDR1 LNHDA and CDR2 SQIVND come from the germline V gene (reference sequence). The CDR3 DNA is TGTGCCACCAAGCCGGGAGGGGGCGGGAATGAAAAACTGTTTTTT. Protein sequence: CATKPGGGGNEKLFF.

V and J are TRBV7-2 and TRBJ1-5; D might be TRBD1 (5 bases). V lost 5 bases to trimming and J lost 2 bases, with 16 bases between them. Germline lookup yields CDR1 SGHTA and CDR2 FQGNSA. The CDR3 is 16 residues long. The CDR3 bases are TGTGCCAGCAGCCCGATAGGAGGGGCGGGCAATCAGCCCCAGCATTTT. This translates into CASSPIGGAGNQPQHF.

The J gene is TRBJ1-4, the V gene TRBV27, with 7 positions matching TRBD1. Germline V lookup: CDR1 MNHEY, CDR2 SMNVEV (reference sequence). The trim removed 2 bases at V and 3 bases at J, leaving 6 bases unmatched. This CDR3 has 16 residues. Written as DNA, the CDR3 is TGTGCCAGCAGTTTACTAGGACAGGCGCCTAATGAAAAACTGTTTTTT. It encodes CASSLLGQAPNEKLFF.

The chain joins TRBV18 to TRBJ2-5; 7 positions match TRBD1. CDR3 length equals 15 residues. CDR1 is KGHSH, CDR2 LQKENI, per germline. V lost 0 bases, J lost 1 base, and 2 bases stayed unmatched. The CDR3 sequence: CASSPPRGLQETQYF. As DNA, the CDR3 is TGTGCCAGCTCACCACCGAGGGGGCTCCAAGAGACCCAGTACTTC. Full variable domain (missing parts from reference TRBV18 and TRBJ2-5): NAGVMQNPRHLVRRRGQEARLRCSPMKGHSHVYWYRQLPEEGLKFMVYLQKENIIDESGMPKERFSAEFPKEGPSILRIQQVVRGDSAAYFCASSPPRGLQETQYFGPGTRLLVL.

The gene calls are TRBV9 and TRBJ2-2, with D possibly being TRBD1 (5 bases). Germline V CDR1 and CDR2: SGDLS, YYNGEE. The germline V and J ends were trimmed by 3 bases and 0 bases, with 12 bases remaining between them. The CDR3 has 16 amino acids. For the CDR3, the DNA is TGTGCCAGCAGCGCCCAGGGTTCCGCGAACACCGGGGAGCTGTTTTTT. This sequence encodes CASSAQGSANTGELFF.

This sequence joins TRBV28 and TRBJ1-1; D is ambiguous. The CDR3 is 15 amino acids. V was shortened by 0 bases and J by 1 base, with 9 bases between the two germline ends. Per the germline V gene, CDR1 is MDHEN and CDR2 is SYDVKM. Here the CDR3 reads CASSLWEGANTEAFF. DNA of the CDR3: TGTGCCAGCAGTTTATGGGAGGGCGCGAACACTGAAGCTTTCTTT.

This clone was detected a few times. The chain joins TRBV5-1 to TRBJ2-1, with D tentatively TRBD1 (5 bases). CDR3 length equals 15 residues. Trimming shortened V by 2 bases and J by 4 bases, and 13 bases separated the two germline ends. Per the germline V gene, CDR1 is SGHRS and CDR2 is YFSETQ. CDR3 loop: CASSFDRGFYNEQFF. CDR3 coding DNA: TGCGCCAGCAGCTTCGACAGAGGATTTTACAATGAGCAGTTCTTC. Looking up the rest from reference TRBV5-1 and TRBJ2-1 gives the full variable domain: KAGVTQTPRYLIKTRGQQVTLSCSPISGHRSVSWYQQTPGQGLQFLFEYFSETQRNKGNFPGRFSGRQFSNSRSEMNVSTLELGDSALYLCASSFDRGFYNEQFFGPGTRLTVL.

The V call is TRBV11-3, the J call TRBJ2-2, with D tentatively TRBD2 (6 bases). V gave up 5 bases and J gave up 6 bases, with 16 bases separating them. Germline CDR1 reads SGHNT; CDR2 reads YENEEA. CDR3 length: 15 amino acids. DNA of the CDR3: TGTGCCAGCAGCCCGGAGGCCCGCGGGGCCGGGGAGCTGTTTTTT. Its protein is CASSPEARGAGELFF.

The rearrangement links TRBV19 to TRBJ2-3; D unclear. The CDR3 consists of 17 residues. Germline-derived CDR1 and CDR2 are LNHDA and SQIVND (reference sequence). With 1 base removed from V and 4 bases from J, the gap between germline ends came to 18 bases. CDR3 residues: CASSIGMLGPGADTQYF. The CDR3 region has the DNA TGTGCCAGTAGTATAGGCATGCTAGGCCCTGGAGCAGATACGCAGTATTTT.

The chain joins TRBV19 to TRBJ1-1; D not resolved. Germline V CDR1 and CDR2: LNHDA, SQIVND (reference sequence). The germline V and J ends were trimmed by 6 bases and 0 bases, with 11 bases remaining between them. This CDR3 has 14 residues. The CDR3 DNA follows: TGTGCCAGTAGCCAGCGAGTCATGAACACTGAAGCTTTCTTT. It specifies CASSQRVMNTEAFF. Supplemented by reference TRBV19 and TRBJ1-1, the full variable domain reads DGGITQSPKYLFRKEGQNVTLSCEQNLNHDAMYWYRQDPGQGLRLIYYSQIVNDFQKGDIAEGYSVSREKKESFPLTVTSAQKNPTAFYLCASSQRVMNTEAFFGQGTRLTVV.

The chain carries TRBV5-1 and TRBJ2-7; TRBD2 matches at 7 bases. The germline gives CDR1 SGHRS, CDR2 YFSETQ. V shed 4 bases, J shed 4 bases, and the junction held 5 bases outside the gene matches. The CDR3 is 13 residues long. The CDR3 spells CASSPMGGYEQYF. The DNA of the CDR3 is TGCGCCAGCAGCCCCATGGGGGGGTACGAGCAGTACTTC.

The chain has TRBV7-9 and TRBJ2-1; 8 bases match TRBD2. The CDR3 is made up of 16 amino acids. J was trimmed by 8 bases and V by 10 bases; bases with no gene match: 19. Per germline, CDR1 SEHNR and CDR2 FQNEAQ (reference sequence). The CDR3 loop reads CAIESKSGSPNYEQFF. CDR3 DNA sequence: TGTGCCATCGAATCTAAAAGCGGGAGTCCCAACTATGAGCAGTTCTTC.

The rearrangement joins TRBV6-6 to TRBJ1-1; D is unresolved. The germline CDR1 and CDR2 sequences are MNHNY and SVGAGI (reference sequence). V was cut by 3 bases and J by 4 bases, with 15 bases left in between. The CDR3 covers 15 residues. The CDR3 bases are TGTGCCAGCAGTTATGCCACGTTCCATAGCACTGAAGCTTTCTTT. Translation: CASSYATFHSTEAFF.

The chain recombines TRBV7-3 with TRBJ1-2, with 9 bases lining up with TRBD1. This CDR3 has 17 amino acids. Looked up from germline, CDR1 is SGHTA and CDR2 is FQGTGA. V lost 5 bases to trimming and J lost 4 bases; unmatched junction nucleotides: 14. The CDR3 nucleotides read TGTGCCAGCAGCCAGGGAGTAACAGGGGGCGCGGGCTATGGCTACACCTTC. It translates to CASSQGVTGGAGYGYTF.

CDR3 DNA: TGTGCCAGCAGTGGCCCCTCGGGGGGCTTGAACTACGAGCAGTACTTC. Translation gives CASSGPSGGLNYEQYF. V usage is TRBV6-1 and J usage is TRBJ2-7; D possibly corresponds to TRBD2 (7 bases). The CDR3 is made up of 16 amino acids. V lost 4 bases, J lost 3 bases, and 19 bases lay in between. Germline CDR1 MNHNS, CDR2 SASEGT.

This chain uses TRBV29-1 with TRBJ1-1; D is uncertain. Germline V CDR1 and CDR2: SQVTM, ANQGSEA. The CDR3 covers 13 residues. The V gene lost 4 bases and the J gene lost 0 bases, with 9 bases spanning the gap. This chain's CDR3 is CSVASQMNTEAFF. DNA for the CDR3: TGCAGCGTTGCATCTCAGATGAACACTGAAGCTTTCTTT.

The chain links TRBV27 to TRBJ1-2; the match to TRBD1 covers 7 bases. Losses at the gene ends were 2 bases for V and 3 bases for J; bases not matched to a gene: 12. This CDR3 has 17 amino acids. Germline lookup yields CDR1 MNHEY and CDR2 SMNVEV (reference sequence). The CDR3 here is CASSLPEQGRGDYGYTF. For the CDR3, the DNA is TGTGCCAGCAGTTTACCCGAACAGGGGCGGGGTGACTATGGCTACACCTTC.

The chain carries TRBV14 and TRBJ2-7; possible D gene TRBD1, 6 bases. With 2 bases removed from V and 9 bases from J, the gap between germline ends came to 14 bases. Germline V CDR1 and CDR2: SGHDN, FVKESK. The CDR3 extends over 13 amino acids. The CDR3 sequence is CASSQQGTTLQYF. The CDR3 bases are TGTGCCAGCAGCCAACAGGGGACCACTTTGCAGTACTTC.

In its sample, this clone was seen once. V gene TRBV28 combines with J gene TRBJ2-6; the D gene is possibly TRBD1 (6 bases). Trimming removed 6 bases at V and 3 bases at J, with 15 bases between. Germline CDR1 reads MDHEN; CDR2 reads SYDVKM. The CDR3 extends over 16 amino acids. The CDR3 DNA reads as TGTGCCAGCAGGACAGGCATAAACGATGGGGCCAACGTCCTGACTTTC. Its protein is CASRTGINDGANVLTF.

The CDR3 spells CASSLQGYQETQYF. The CDR3 DNA follows: TGTGCCAGCAGTTTACAGGGGTACCAAGAGACCCAGTACTTC. The chain uses TRBV2 and TRBJ2-5; 7 bases line up with TRBD1. The CDR3 is 14 residues long. Germline V lookup: CDR1 SNHLY, CDR2 FYNNEI. With 5 bases clipped from V and 0 bases from J, the junction kept 3 bases outside the gene matches.

The V call is TRBV7-8, the J call TRBJ2-1; 8 nucleotides match TRBD1. CDR3 size: 17 residues. Trimming at V came to 2 bases and at J to 0 bases, leaving 6 bases not matched to a gene. Per the germline V gene, CDR1 is SGHVS and CDR2 is FQNEAQ. This CDR3 is CASSLYQGAFSYNEQFF. CDR3 nucleotides: TGTGCCAGCAGCTTATATCAGGGGGCATTCTCCTACAATGAGCAGTTCTTC.

This clone was detected once. The chain carries TRBV30 and TRBJ2-1; tentatively, D is TRBD2 (6 bases). The CDR3 contains 12 residues. Germline CDR1 is GTSNPN and CDR2 is SVGIG (reference sequence). Trimming pared 3 bases from V and 6 bases from J, leaving 9 bases between. CDR3 in amino acids: CAWREGGNEQFF. CDR3 DNA: TGTGCCTGGAGGGAGGGCGGCAATGAGCAGTTCTTC.

V gene TRBV30 combines with J gene TRBJ2-1, with D perhaps matching TRBD2 (5 bases). Germline V gene lookup returns CDR1 GTSNPN and CDR2 SVGIG (reference sequence). V was shortened by 5 bases and J by 5 bases, with 16 bases between the two germline ends. This CDR3 region has 14 residues. In nucleotides, the CDR3 is TGTGCCTGGGGTTCTAGCCCCGCGGACAATGAGCAGTTCTTC. Encoded protein: CAWGSSPADNEQFF. Combining the CDR3 with reference TRBV30 and TRBJ2-1 gives the whole variable domain SQTIHQWPATLVQPVGSPLSLECTVEGTSNPNLYWYRQAAGRGLQLLFYSVGIGQISSEVPQNLSASRPQDRQFILSSKKLLLSDSGFYLCAWGSSPADNEQFFGPGTRLTVL.

The chain is built from TRBV10-2 and TRBJ2-1, with TRBD2 matching 11 bases. Germline CDR1 WSHSY, CDR2 SAAADI. V lost 5 bases and J lost 4; bases outside the gene matches: 4. The length of the CDR3 is 15 residues. The CDR3: CASSYLAGGYNEQFF. CDR3 nucleotide sequence: TGCGCCAGCAGTTATCTAGCGGGGGGTTACAATGAGCAGTTCTTC.

This clone was seen only a few times. Here the CDR3 reads CASSQEGILSNQPQHF. CDR3 bases: TGTGCCAGCAGCCAAGAGGGCATCCTTAGCAATCAGCCCCAGCATTTT. V and J are TRBV4-2 and TRBJ1-5; no clear D gene. This CDR3 region has 16 residues. The germline V gene encodes CDR1 LGHNA and CDR2 YNFKEQ. Trimming stripped 0 bases from V and 0 bases from J, with 9 bases between.

The chain uses TRBV7-9 and TRBJ2-5; 8 bases are shared with TRBD2. V trimming: 5 bases; J trimming: 0 bases; junction bases outside the gene matches: 5. Germline V CDR1 and CDR2: SEHNR, FQNEAQ (reference sequence). The CDR3 length is 15 residues. The CDR3, as DNA: TGTGCCAGCAGCCTCCGGGAGGGTTACCAAGAGACCCAGTACTTC. This sequence encodes CASSLREGYQETQYF.

The chain links TRBV19 to TRBJ1-2, with D perhaps matching TRBD1 (5 bases). From germline, CDR1 is LNHDA and CDR2 SQIVND (reference sequence). The CDR3 length is 16 residues. V was shortened by 3 bases and J by 0 bases, with 14 bases between the two germline ends. CDR3 loop: CASSISLTVPNYGYTF. For the CDR3, the DNA is TGTGCCAGTAGTATCAGCCTGACAGTTCCTAACTATGGCTACACCTTC.

The V call is TRBV5-8, the J call TRBJ1-1; TRBD1 might be the D (5 bases). The CDR3 runs to 12 residues. Germline CDR1 is SGHTS and CDR2 is YDEGEE. V lost 5 bases and J 5 bases, leaving 10 bases between the germline ends. For the CDR3, the DNA is TGTGCCAGCAGAGGGGTGGGGACTGAAGCTTTCTTT. Its protein product is CASRGVGTEAFF.

J is TRBJ2-6 and V is TRBV30; D might be TRBD2 (5 bases). This CDR3 is built from 16 residues. From germline, CDR1 is GTSNPN and CDR2 SVGIG (reference sequence). Trimming removed 0 bases from V and 2 bases from J, with 11 bases in between. CDR3 DNA sequence: TGTGCCTGGAGTGTTGGTAGCGCTACTGGGGCCAACGTCCTGACTTTC. Encoded protein: CAWSVGSATGANVLTF.